This T cell receptor beta chain was identified during a study of T cell responses to AZD1222 COVID-19 vaccine. Germline loops: CDR1 MNHEY, CDR2 SVGEGT. V lost 2 bases to trimming and J lost 5 bases, with 15 bases between them. The CDR3 loop spans 15 amino acids. Concerning this clone: Its antigen is as yet unknown.

Sequenced by immunoSEQ multiplex PCR; TCRdb stores in-frame clones only, minus some. Of some 50,000 clones listed, approximately 91% are singletons. Broader study findings: Baseline seropositives among AZD1222 recipients totaled only six or seven.

The specimen was peripheral blood, collected 28 days after the second AZD1222 dose. The TCR originated in an adult who received the AZD1222 COVID-19 vaccine. The chain uses TRBV6-2 or TRBV6-3 and TRBJ1-1; D unclear. CDR3 residues: CASSYGLGSWTEAFF. DNA for the CDR3: TGTGCCAGCAGTTACGGCCTAGGGAGTTGGACTGAAGCTTTCTTT.